Described below is a single TCR beta chain sequence and its context. The clone's antigen remains unknown. Base qualities were left out, and no much larger clone turns up one base away. The same CDR3 also results from other DNA sequences found in this sample. This entry belongs to a study of T cell responses to AZD1222 COVID-19 vaccine (dated by TCRdb to the early 2020s). As for the study more broadly: TCR sequencing covered 230 to 250 trial participants: 207 given two doses of AZD1222 and 26 given two doses of MenACWY control vaccine. Trial participants were enrolled by age into subgroups of 18-55, 56-69 and 70-plus years, and 148, 28 and 57 TCR-sequenced participants, respectively, were included in these subgroups.

What the time point label conveys for this sample: about 28 days (+/-7) after the second vaccine dose. AZD1222 recipients given second doses at about 4 weeks or at about 12 weeks were pooled, since spike-specific TCR depth and breadth were not found to differ between the two schedules. Samples from vaccinated people were obtained from the UK trials COV001 and COV002, which included a single-blind randomized controlled phase 2/3 trial of AZD1222 (ChAdOx1 nCoV-19) in healthy adults. For TCRbeta chain sequencing, PBMC samples from trial participants were taken at day 0 and at day 28 after the second dose. CDR1 and CDR2, per the germline V gene, are SGHAT and FQNNGV. After removal of 3 bases from V and 5 bases from J, the junction retains 4 bases not matched to a gene. From cysteine to phenylalanine, the CDR3 is 14 amino acids long. CDR3 DNA is the only sequence kept; it has 42 bases, read in frame from the first base.

The CDR3 regions of human TCRbeta chains were subjected to immunosequencing. The source study handled its data this way. Repertoire TCRs were matched against a reference library of SARS-CoV-2-specific TCRs generated with the MIRA antigen-specificity platform. Breadth was defined as the fraction of unique TCRs that were SARS-CoV-2-associated. Depth was defined as the fraction of total T cells that were SARS-CoV-2-associated. Using the MIRA data, each spike-specific TCR was mapped to the spike region that the TCR reacts to and placed in a CD4 or CD8 class. Log10-transformed breadth and depth values were compared by one-way ANOVA with Sidak's multiple comparisons tests. TCRdb took over this immuneACCESS table, retaining in-frame rearrangements with V and J assigned. Such tables are incomplete; in checked studies, under half of the missing clones stem from an unresolved V gene, and the remainder is unexplained. For V, J and clone size, that table is used; D and trimming come from the DNA. This sample holds under 170,000 clones; about 93% were observed only once. Of the sample, 3.2% falls within the top ten clones.

Results and caveats for the whole study, not just this receptor: Nearly half of unique spike-specific TCRs reportedly recognized epitopes outside regions mutated in the B.1.351 and B.1.1.7 variants. Conclusions about previously exposed vaccinees are limited, since just six or seven AZD1222 recipients were seropositive for SARS-CoV-2 at baseline. Vaccine-associated CD4 TCRs spanned the whole spike protein, with dominant responses in regions 160-218 and 743-854. In the small 56-69-year group, the increase in depth fell short of significance, most likely because of low power. Because no day 14 peak-response samples were available, the repertoires could be characterized only after the peak T cell response. Participants were mostly white British, with more females than males. The authors suggested clonal diversity may have been underestimated. Spike-specific TCR breadth and depth rose significantly after two AZD1222 doses compared with day 0 and with MenACWY recipients.

Recombination connected TRBV11-2 to TRBJ2-1, with TRBD2 matching 7 junction bases. This receptor was taken from an adult who received the AZD1222 COVID-19 vaccine. Sample: peripheral blood, taken 28 days after the second AZD1222 dose. The CDR3 region: CASSLGLADNEQFF. The DNA sequence follows: TGTGCCAGCAGCTTGGGGCTAGCGGACAATGAGCAGTTCTTC.